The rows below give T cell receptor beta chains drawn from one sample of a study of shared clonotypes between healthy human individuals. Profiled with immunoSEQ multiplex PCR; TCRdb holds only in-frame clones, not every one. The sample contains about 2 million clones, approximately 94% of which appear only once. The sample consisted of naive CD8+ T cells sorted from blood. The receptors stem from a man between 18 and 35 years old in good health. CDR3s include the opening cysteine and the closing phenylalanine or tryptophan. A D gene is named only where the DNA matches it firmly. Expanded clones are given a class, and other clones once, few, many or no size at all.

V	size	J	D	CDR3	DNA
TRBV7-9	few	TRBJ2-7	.	CASSQVRVLPYEQYF	TGTGCCAGCAGCCAAGTCCGGGTCCTCCCCTACGAGCAGTACTTC
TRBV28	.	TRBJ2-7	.	CASSSPGEQYF	TGTGCCAGCAGTTCCCCAGGCGAGCAGTACTTC
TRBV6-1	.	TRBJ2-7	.	CATLNYEQYF	TGTGCCACCTTAAATTACGAGCAGTACTTC
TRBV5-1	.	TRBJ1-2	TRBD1	CASSLDLIGTGHGYTF	TGCGCCAGCAGCTTGGACCTGATCGGGACAGGGCATGGCTACACCTTC
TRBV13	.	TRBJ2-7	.	CASSLEGGGYEQYF	TGTGCCAGCAGCTTAGAAGGGGGTGGGTACGAGCAGTACTTC
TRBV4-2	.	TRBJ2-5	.	CASSQDRDPVQETQYF	TGTGCCAGCAGCCAAGATCGGGACCCGGTGCAAGAGACCCAGTACTTC
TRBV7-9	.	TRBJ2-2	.	CASSYQSNTGELFF	TGTGCCAGCAGCTATCAGTCAAACACCGGGGAGCTGTTTTTT
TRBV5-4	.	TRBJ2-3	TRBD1	CTSTLLGQGLTDTQYF	TGTACCAGCACCCTCCTCGGACAGGGGCTGACAGATACGCAGTATTTT
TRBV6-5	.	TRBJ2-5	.	CASSYRGATQETQYF	TGTGCCAGCAGTTACCGGGGGGCGACCCAAGAGACCCAGTACTTC
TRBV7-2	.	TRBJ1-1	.	CASSLYAGSGTEAFF	TGTGCCAGCAGCTTATACGCTGGATCGGGAACTGAAGCTTTCTTT
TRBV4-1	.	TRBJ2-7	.	CASSYFSGGAYEQYF	TGCGCCAGCAGCTACTTTAGCGGAGGGGCCTACGAGCAGTACTTC
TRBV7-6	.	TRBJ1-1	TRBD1	CASSRDRVETEAFF	TGTGCCAGCAGCAGGGACAGGGTGGAAACTGAAGCTTTCTTT
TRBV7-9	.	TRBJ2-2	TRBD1	CASSLAGDRVNTGELFF	TGTGCCAGCAGCTTAGCGGGGGACAGGGTCAACACCGGGGAGCTGTTTTTT
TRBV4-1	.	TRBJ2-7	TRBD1	CASSPTDRGAYEQYF	TGCGCCAGCAGCCCCACGGACAGGGGAGCCTACGAGCAGTACTTC
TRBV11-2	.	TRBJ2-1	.	CASSLGDRVDEQFF	TGTGCCAGCAGCTTAGGAGATCGGGTTGATGAGCAGTTCTTC
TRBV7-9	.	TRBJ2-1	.	CASSTPRAAVEQFF	TGTGCCAGCAGCACCCCCCGGGCGGCAGTAGAGCAGTTCTTC
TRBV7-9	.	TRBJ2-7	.	CASSSSRDTPLAEQYF	TGTGCCAGCAGCAGTAGCCGGGACACCCCTCTCGCCGAGCAGTACTTC
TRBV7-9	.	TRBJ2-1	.	CASSRDGYNEQFF	TGTGCCAGCAGCCGAGACGGTTACAATGAGCAGTTCTTC
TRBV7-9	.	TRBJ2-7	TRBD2	CASSSKASGRDYEQYF	TGTGCCAGCAGCTCGAAAGCTAGCGGACGCGACTACGAGCAGTACTTC
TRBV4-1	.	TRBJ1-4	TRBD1	CASSQWTGGTNEKLFF	TGCGCCAGCAGCCAATGGACAGGGGGCACTAATGAAAAACTGTTTTTT
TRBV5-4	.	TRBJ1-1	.	CASSFGRVMNEAFF	TGTGCCAGCAGCTTCGGCAGGGTGATGAATGAAGCTTTCTTT
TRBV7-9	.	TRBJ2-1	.	CASSFPPEDEQFF	TGTGCCAGCAGCTTCCCCCCCGAGGATGAGCAGTTCTTC
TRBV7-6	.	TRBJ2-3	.	CASSLDGKETDTQYF	TGTGCCAGCAGCTTGGACGGGAAGGAGACAGATACGCAGTATTTT
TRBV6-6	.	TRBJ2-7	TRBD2	CASGGGAANSYEQYF	TGTGCCAGCGGCGGGGGGGCGGCCAACTCCTACGAGCAGTACTTC
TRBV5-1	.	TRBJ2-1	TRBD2	CASSFTLAGEQFF	TGCGCCAGCAGTTTTACCCTAGCGGGAGAGCAGTTCTTC
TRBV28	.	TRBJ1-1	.	CASIFRVGGTEAFF	TGTGCCAGCATCTTCAGGGTGGGAGGCACTGAAGCTTTCTTT
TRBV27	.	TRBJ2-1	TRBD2	CASSFFLADNEQFF	TGTGCCAGCAGTTTTTTTCTAGCGGACAATGAGCAGTTCTTC
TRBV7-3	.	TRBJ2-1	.	CASSLVGADEQFF	TGTGCCAGCAGCTTAGTGGGGGCGGACGAGCAGTTCTTC
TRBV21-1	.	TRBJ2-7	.	CASSPLSGRPVEQYF	TGTGCCAGCAGCCCACTGAGCGGGAGGCCGGTAGAGCAGTACTTC
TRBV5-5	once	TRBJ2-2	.	CASSLYSGTGELFF	TGTGCCAGCAGCTTGTATTCGGGCACCGGGGAGCTGTTTTTT
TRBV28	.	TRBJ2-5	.	CATGGTTQETQYF	TGTGCCACCGGAGGGACAACCCAAGAGACCCAGTACTTC
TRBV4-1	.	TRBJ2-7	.	CASSQAGRNYEQYF	TGCGCCAGCAGCCAAGCAGGGAGGAACTACGAGCAGTACTTC
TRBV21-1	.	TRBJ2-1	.	CASSPPGTSGTYGVHEQFF	TGTGCCAGCAGCCCTCCAGGGACTAGCGGGACTTATGGGGTCCATGAGCAGTTCTTC
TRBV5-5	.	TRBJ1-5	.	CASSLAPGGSNQPQHF	TGTGCCAGCAGCTTGGCCCCGGGAGGCAGCAATCAGCCCCAGCATTTT
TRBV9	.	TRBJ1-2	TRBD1	CASSAPRTGPLMGYTF	TGTGCCAGCAGCGCACCACGGACAGGCCCATTGATGGGCTACACCTTC
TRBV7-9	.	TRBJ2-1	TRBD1	CASSSTGGAYDEQFF	TGTGCCAGCAGCTCGACAGGGGGCGCGTACGATGAGCAGTTCTTC
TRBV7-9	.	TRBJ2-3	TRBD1	CASSAVTGATDTQYF	TGTGCCAGCAGCGCGGTGACAGGGGCCACAGATACGCAGTATTTT